This TCR beta chain was sequenced in a study of T cell responses to AZD1222 COVID-19 vaccine (dated by TCRdb to the early 2020s). Regarding the complete study: A total of under 250 trial participants underwent TCR sequencing, of whom more than 200 had received two doses of AZD1222 and around 25 had received two doses of the MenACWY control vaccine. Enrollment into the trials was organized by age into subgroups of 18-55, 56-69 and 70-plus years, and those subgroups contained 148, 28 and 57 TCR-sequenced participants, respectively.

Comments on this clone: This receptor's antigen is unknown. No base-level quality is on record; no much larger clone is a single base apart.

The CDR3 regions of human TCRbeta chains were analyzed by immunosequencing. The authors' pipeline ran thus. Repertoire TCRs were checked for matches against a reference library of SARS-CoV-2-specific TCRs that had been generated using the MIRA antigen-specificity platform. Breadth was defined as the fraction of unique TCRs that were SARS-CoV-2-associated, and depth was defined as the fraction of total T cells that were SARS-CoV-2-associated. Using the MIRA data, every spike-specific TCR was mapped to the spike region that the TCR reacted to and assigned to either a CD4 or a CD8 class. Log10-transformed breadth and depth values were compared by one-way ANOVA with Sidak's multiple comparisons tests. TCRdb holds this immuneACCESS table with in-frame rearrangements only. Some clones are missing; in checked studies, unresolved V genes explain under half, and the rest has no known cause. The DNA was the basis for D and trimming; V, J and clone size are from that table. This sample gives some 150,000 clones in total; about 89% of them show up just once. Jointly, the top ten make up just over 9% of the sample.

The germline V gene gives CDR1 as SGHAT and CDR2 as FQNNGV. From the cysteine through the phenylalanine, the CDR3 covers 15 amino acids. Only CDR3 DNA remains: 45 bases, in frame from the first base. Trimming takes 5 bases from V and 0 bases from J, and the germline ends sit 13 bases apart. The time point label, as the study defines it: about 28 days (+/-7) after the second vaccine dose. AZD1222 recipients with second doses at about 4 weeks or about 12 weeks were pooled, because spike-specific TCR depth and breadth did not differ between schedules. Vaccinee samples came from UK trials COV001 and COV002, including a single-blind randomized controlled phase 2/3 trial of AZD1222 (ChAdOx1 nCoV-19) in healthy adults. For TCRbeta chain sequencing, PBMC samples from trial participants were taken at day 0 and at day 28 after the second dose. On the study overall, not on this receptor specifically: Vaccine-associated CD4 TCRs spanned the whole spike protein, with dominant responses in regions 160-218 and 743-854. Participants were mostly white British, with more females than males. The authors suggested clonal diversity may have been underestimated. After two AZD1222 doses, spike-specific TCR breadth and depth were significantly higher than at day 0 and than in MenACWY recipients. Reportedly, almost half of the unique spike-specific TCRs recognized epitopes lying outside the regions that are mutated in the B.1.351 and B.1.1.7 variants. No day 14 peak-response samples were available, so repertoires were characterized only after the peak T cell response. In the small 56-69-year group, the increase in depth fell short of significance, most likely because of low power. Conclusions about previously exposed vaccinees were limited because only a handful of AZD1222 recipients were SARS-CoV-2 seropositive at baseline.

The sequence joins TRBV11-2 to TRBJ1-1; confidence is insufficient to name the D gene. The source of this sequence is an adult who received the AZD1222 COVID-19 vaccine. The sequencing here drew on peripheral blood, taken 28 days after the second AZD1222 dose. This receptor has the CDR3 CASSPRLQLNTEAFF. The sequence in DNA is TGTGCCAGCAGCCCGCGGTTACAGCTGAACACTGAAGCTTTCTTT.